These 20 T cell receptor beta chains share one sample of origin, sequenced in a study of post-analysis software for immune sequencing data. General study results and limits: In patients, TRBV5-6, TRBV5-1 and TRBV20-1 belonged to about five TRBV segments found more frequently than in controls.

Carried by the TCR beta cDNA libraries were unique molecular identifiers. TCRdb fed the PCR reads into MiXCR, producing one record per CDR3 protein. In the table there are 750,000 to 950,000 distinct CDR3 sequences, roughly 50% of which are singletons. No antigen is known for these receptors. Sequences were obtained from blood. The receptors stem from a girl aged 10 to 17 with multiple sclerosis.

The rearrangement links TRBV5-1 to TRBJ2-3; a weak D match, TRBD1 (6 bases). Looked up from germline, CDR1 is SGHRS and CDR2 is YFSETQ. Deletions cut 4 bases from V and 4 bases from J, with 10 bases between. The CDR3 has 13 residues. The CDR3 sequence: CASSTDRPDTQYF. CDR3 nucleotide sequence: TGCGCCAGCAGCACGGACAGACCAGATACGCAGTATTTT.

The chain is built from TRBV7-9 and TRBJ2-5; D is unresolved. CDR3 length: 12 residues. The V gene lost 3 bases and the J gene lost 3 bases, with 5 bases spanning the gap. The germline V gene has CDR1 SEHNR and CDR2 FQNEAQ (reference sequence). CDR3 sequence (DNA): TGTGCCAGCAGCTTTATCGAAGAGACCCAGTACTTC. Amino acid sequence: CASSFIEETQYF.

This sequence joins TRBV25-1 and TRBJ2-7; 7 nucleotides align to TRBD2. The germline CDR1 and CDR2 sequences are MGHDK and SYGVNS. The CDR3 spans 15 residues. Trimming at V came to 2 bases and at J to 1 base, leaving 5 bases not matched to a gene. The CDR3 sequence is CASSEPGLPSYEQYF. CDR3 DNA: TGTGCCAGCAGTGAACCGGGACTACCATCCTACGAGCAGTACTTC.

The rearrangement links TRBV6-6 to TRBJ2-5; 11 nucleotides agree with TRBD2. Germline loops: CDR1 MNHNY, CDR2 SVGAGI (reference sequence). The CDR3 sequence is 15 residues long. The V and J ends lost 1 base and 4 bases, in that order; junction bases with no gene match: 2. DNA for the CDR3: TGTGCCAGCAGTTACTTTAGCGGGAGGGCAGAGACCCAGTACTTC. This gives the protein CASSYFSGRAETQYF.

The chain is built from TRBV14 and TRBJ2-1; TRBD1 matches 7 bases. The CDR3 is 17 amino acids. The V gene end was trimmed by 3 bases and the J gene end by 6 bases; junction bases not matched to a gene: 14. Germline values: CDR1 SGHDN, CDR2 FVKESK. In DNA form, the CDR3 reads TGTGCCAGCAGCCAGCGACTCCCGGGACAGCGAGGCAATGAGCAGTTCTTC. This codes for CASSQRLPGQRGNEQFF.

This clonotype has only a few counts. V usage is TRBV15 and J usage is TRBJ2-7; TRBD2 matches 14 bases. The germline gives CDR1 LNHNV, CDR2 YYDKDF (reference sequence). This CDR3 region has 16 residues. After removal of 3 bases from V and 3 bases from J, the junction contained 4 bases not matched to a gene. The CDR3 coding sequence is TGTGCCACCAGCAGTGGGACTAGCGGGAGTATCTACGAGCAGTACTTC. This encodes CATSSGTSGSIYEQYF.

This sequence joins TRBV5-1 and TRBJ2-1; 11 bases match TRBD1. CDR3 length: 14 amino acids. V was clipped by 4 bases and J by 7 bases; unmatched bases: 4. Germline V gene lookup returns CDR1 SGHRS and CDR2 YFSETQ. The DNA of the CDR3 is TGCGCCAGCAGCAAGGACAGGGGGCGTAATGAGCAGTTCTTC. This sequence encodes CASSKDRGRNEQFF.

The rearrangement links TRBV6-5 to TRBJ2-7, with D uncertain. Trimming left V 0 bases short and J 3 bases short, with 9 bases between. The CDR3 runs to 14 residues. Germline V gives CDR1 MNHEY, CDR2 SVGAGI. For the CDR3, the DNA is TGTGCCAGCAGTTACTCGCCCGGGTTCTACGAGCAGTACTTC. Encoded protein: CASSYSPGFYEQYF.

The gene calls are TRBV6-5 and TRBJ1-2, with D unresolved. This CDR3 is 11 amino acids long. With 7 bases removed from V and 8 bases from J, the gap between germline ends came to 11 bases. Looked up from germline, CDR1 is MNHEY and CDR2 is SVGAGI. In DNA form, the CDR3 reads TGTGCCAGCACAACGGAGAGGGGCTACACCTTC. This translates into CASTTERGYTF.

The table lists this clonotype with a few counts. The chain uses TRBV2 and TRBJ2-3; TRBD2 agrees at 10 bases. J lost 5 bases, V lost 1 base, and 0 bases had no gene match. The CDR3 is 14 amino acids. Germline CDR1 reads SNHLY; CDR2 reads FYNNEI. The CDR3 loop is CASSEGTSGDTQYF. DNA for the CDR3: TGTGCCAGCAGTGAAGGGACTAGCGGAGATACGCAGTATTTT.

With respect to this clonotype: A read error may account for a junction end that differs from germline. The CDR3 loop reads CASSSGDRSHNEQFF. In DNA, the CDR3 is TGTGCCAGCAGTTCAGGGGACCGCTCCCACAATGAGCAGTTCTTC. The rearrangement uses TRBV6-5 and TRBJ2-1; D is possibly TRBD1 (6 bases). The CDR3 has 15 residues. CDR1 MNHEY and CDR2 SVGAGI come from the germline V gene.

The chain carries TRBV20-1 and TRBJ2-3; D might be TRBD1 (6 bases). CDR3 length: 15 residues. The V gene lost 2 bases and the J gene lost 4 bases, with 16 bases spanning the gap. CDR1 is DFQATT and CDR2 is SNEGSKA in the germline V gene (reference sequence). The CDR3 reads CSARILGHVADTQYF. The DNA for the CDR3 is TGCAGTGCTAGAATTTTGGGACACGTGGCAGATACGCAGTATTTT.

V is TRBV29-1 and J is TRBJ2-1, with D maybe TRBD2 (5 bases). The CDR3 consists of 10 residues. Germline-derived CDR1 and CDR2 are SQVTM and ANQGSEA. V lost 6 bases and J lost 7, with 7 bases in between. The CDR3 nucleotides are TGCAGCGTGGACTGTAATGAGCAGTTCTTC. This gives the protein CSVDCNEQFF.

The J gene is TRBJ2-7, the V gene TRBV6-1; perhaps TRBD2 as D (5 bases). Trimming took 2 bases from V and 4 from J, leaving 12 bases between them. The CDR3 has 14 amino acids. Germline assignment: CDR1 MNHNS and CDR2 SASEGT. CDR3 residues: CASSELTITYEQYF. CDR3 nucleotide sequence: TGTGCCAGCAGTGAATTGACTATTACGTACGAGCAGTACTTC.

This chain connects TRBV4-1 to TRBJ2-5; TRBD2 matches 8 bases. Germline trimming cut 1 base from V and 4 bases from J; bases unmatched to any gene: 11. This CDR3 has 17 residues. Germline lookup yields CDR1 MGHRA and CDR2 YSYEKL. The CDR3 DNA follows: TGCGCCAGCAGCCAAGGATACCCACTGACTAGCGTAGAGACCCAGTACTTC. Residues: CASSQGYPLTSVETQYF.

The rearrangement joins TRBV29-1 to TRBJ2-7; a possible D gene is TRBD1 (6 bases). Deletions cut 0 bases from V and 3 bases from J, with 12 bases between. Germline V CDR1 and CDR2: SQVTM, ANQGSEA. This CDR3 region has 14 residues. CDR3 bases: TGCAGCGTTGAAGATCCAGCCAGGGGCTACGAGCAGTACTTC. Translated: CSVEDPARGYEQYF.

The rearrangement joins TRBV5-1 to TRBJ2-3; 9 bases are shared with TRBD1. Germline CDR1 and CDR2: SGHRS and YFSETQ. The CDR3 covers 15 residues. The V gene end was trimmed by 6 bases and the J gene end by 8 bases; junction bases not matched to a gene: 13. CDR3 sequence (DNA): TGCGCCAGCACTCCCGGGACAGGGTTTTGGTCTACGCAGTATTTT. This encodes CASTPGTGFWSTQYF. The full variable domain, completed using reference TRBV5-1 and TRBJ2-3, is KAGVTQTPRYLIKTRGQQVTLSCSPISGHRSVSWYQQTPGQGLQFLFEYFSETQRNKGNFPGRFSGRQFSNSRSEMNVSTLELGDSALYLCASTPGTGFWSTQYFGPGTRLTVL.

This rearrangement joins TRBV29-1 to TRBJ1-1, with 11 bases matching TRBD1. V lost 4 bases to trimming and J lost 0 bases; unmatched junction nucleotides: 16. The CDR3 consists of 19 residues. Germline assignment: CDR1 SQVTM and CDR2 ANQGSEA. The CDR3 sequence: CSVGSPGQGGRPLNTEAFF. CDR3 sequence (DNA): TGCAGCGTTGGTTCACCGGGACAGGGGGGAAGACCCCTGAACACTGAAGCTTTCTTT.

The chain couples TRBV29-1 to TRBJ2-1; 9 bases agree with TRBD2. The trim removed 4 bases at V and 3 bases at J, leaving 4 bases unmatched. Germline loops: CDR1 SQVTM, CDR2 ANQGSEA. This CDR3 region has 14 residues. The CDR3 DNA reads TGCAGCGTTGGTAATAGCGGGGGCTACAATGAGCAGTTCTTC. This translates into CSVGNSGGYNEQFF.

This clonotype occurred a few times. V is TRBV7-9 and J is TRBJ1-5; D possibly corresponds to TRBD1 (5 bases). V dropped 6 bases and J dropped 7 bases, with 16 bases sitting between them. CDR3 length: 14 amino acids. Germline V gives CDR1 SEHNR, CDR2 FQNEAQ (reference sequence). Here the CDR3 reads CASSSTVPGQPQHF. The CDR3 nucleotides read TGTGCCAGCAGTTCGACAGTCCCCGGCCAGCCCCAGCATTTT.